This passage covers 14 T cell receptor delta chains from one sample sequenced in a study of γδ T cells in repeated Plasmodium falciparum infection. Vgamma9/Vdelta2+ and Vdelta2-negative gammadelta T cells were flow-sorted from PBMC for bulk sequencing. TCRdb used CATT to re-call clones from the multiplex PCR reads. The sample yields approximately 93,000 delta-chain clones, approximately 1% seen once. The sequenced material came from gamma-delta T cells from blood. The receptors were sampled from a pool of human donors (malaria-infected and uninfected, not separated).

This clone was seen a handful of times. A single base is all that separates this from a far larger clone, so a read error is likely. Different DNA sequences within this sample yield the same CDR3. The V gene reported is TRDV2; the J gene is uncalled; the tabulated D call, TRDD3, remains unverified against the DNA. Germline CDR1 is GEAIGNYY and CDR2 is EKD. This CDR3 region has 21 residues. CDR3 loop: CACDTILVGGYAMEYTDKLIF. The CDR3 DNA sequence: TGTGCCTGTGACACCATCCTCGTCGGGGGATACGCGATGGAGTACACCGATAAACTCATCTTC.

This clone was seen many times. This DNA's translation and the protein TCRdb lists, from a much larger clone, do not match at residue 8, likely due to a read error; the protein shown is translated from the DNA. The rearrangement joins TRDV1 to TRDJ1; no firm D call. No J segment appears in TCRdb, so it was assigned here by matching the sequence to germline. This CDR3 spans 19 amino acids. V was trimmed by 6 bases and J by 6 bases, leaving 32 bases between them. CDR1 is TSWWSYY and CDR2 is QGS in the germline V gene. The DNA for the CDR3 is TGTGCTCTTGGTAGGTCCCTGGAGGCCCGGGAGCGTCTAAGATATAAACTCATCTTT. Protein product: CALGRSLEARERLRYKLIF.

Note on this clone: Translating this DNA gives a protein that differs at residue 3 from the TCRdb one, which belongs to a much larger clone; a read error is likely, and the protein shown is this translation. The chain combines TRDV1 with TRDJ1; 7 nucleotides line up with TRDD3. The J gene, not given by TCRdb, was assigned here from a germline match of the nucleotide sequence. The CDR3 contains 19 residues. Germline lookup yields CDR1 TSWWSYY and CDR2 QGS. The CDR3 nucleotides read TGTGCTCCTGGGGAACCCTCCGGGGGATCCCCTCCACACACCGATAAACTCATCTTT. This gives the protein CAPGEPSGGSPPHTDKLIF.

In this sample, this clone turned up many times. The protein in TCRdb stems from a much larger clone and differs at residue 11 from this DNA's translation, likely a read error; here the protein is translated from the DNA. The genes are TRDV2 and TRDJ1; 7 nucleotides align to TRDD3. TCRdb offers no J gene call, so here the DNA was matched to germline to obtain one. This CDR3 is built from 18 residues. Germline CDR1 is GEAIGNYY and CDR2 is EKD. V dropped 1 base and J dropped 3; count of bases not matched to a gene: 16. The CDR3 nucleotides read TGTGCCTGTGACACGATTTCAATGGGGGAAGAAGGATCCGATAAACTCATCTTT. The encoded protein is CACDTISMGEEGSDKLIF.

In regard to this clone: TCRdb's listed protein matches a much larger clone and diverges from this DNA's translation at residue 4, likely through a read error; the protein shown comes from the DNA. The chain links TRDV2 to TRDJ1, with D hard to call. TCRdb supplies no J gene; here it was assigned by aligning the nucleotide sequence to germline. V shed 5 bases and J shed 0 bases, with 12 bases lying between them. The CDR3 extends over 14 amino acids. Germline CDR1 and CDR2: GEAIGNYY and EKD. CDR3 loop: CACGRLRYTDKLIF. For the CDR3, the DNA is TGTGCCTGTGGCAGGCTCCGATACACCGATAAACTCATCTTT.

Details on this clone: This likely reflects a read error, since a far larger clone is one base away. The V gene is TRDV2, the J gene TRDJ1; 7 bases are a match to TRDD3. The J gene, missing from TCRdb, was assigned here through DNA to germline matching. The CDR3 is made up of 17 amino acids. The V gene's germline CDR1 is GEAIGNYY and CDR2 EKD. The J segment lost 0 bases and the V segment lost 0 bases, leaving 9 bases of the junction unmatched. This chain's CDR3 is CACDTLGVTRDTDKLIF. CDR3 coding DNA: TGTGCCTGTGACACCCTGGGGGTCACGCGGGACACCGATAAACTCATCTTT.

This clone was seen a few times. This likely reflects a read error, since a far larger clone is one base away. The sample contains more than one DNA sequence encoding this CDR3. The rearrangement links TRDV1 to TRDJ1; a possible D gene is TRDD2 (6 bases). The J gene was not available in TCRdb and was assigned here by matching the DNA to germline segments. Between the trimmed V and J ends, which lost 4 bases and 3 bases, there was a span of 57 bases. CDR1 and CDR2 from the germline V gene are TSWWSYY and QGS. This CDR3 is 29 amino acids long. Written as DNA, the CDR3 is TGTGCTCTTGGGGTCCCCTTGGGGCTACAGAGCGGGACCCTCCTACAGGGCTGGGTGCATACAGTTCGGGCCGATAAACTCATCTTT. Protein product: CALGVPLGLQSGTLLQGWVHTVRADKLIF.

The gene calls are TRDV2 and TRDJ4, with a possible D match to TRDD3 (5 bases). TCRdb is silent on the J gene; assignment here came from matching the DNA to germline. The length of the CDR3 is 18 residues. With 3 bases removed from V and 3 bases from J, the gap between germline ends came to 28 bases. The V gene's germline CDR1 is GEAIGNYY and CDR2 EKD. The CDR3, as DNA: TGTGCCTGTGACCCGGCCGGGGGGGGGTACGCATACGAAGGACCCCTGATCTTT. Its translation: CACDPAGGGYAYEGPLIF.

At least ten counts were recorded for this clone. This DNA translates differently at residue 7 from the TCRdb protein, which is that of a much larger clone; a read error is likely, and the protein shown is the DNA's own translation. The chain is built from TRDV1 and TRDJ1; possibly TRDD2 for D (7 bases). CDR3 length: 20 residues. Germline CDR1 is TSWWSYY and CDR2 is QGS. The germline V and J ends were trimmed by 2 bases and 0 bases, with 25 bases remaining between them. DNA for the CDR3: TGTGCTCTTGGGGAAAAGGCGAAGGCCTTCCTGGGGAGTTACACCGATAAACTCATCTTT. As protein: CALGEKAKAFLGSYTDKLIF.

Concerning this clone: This sequence may be a read error, since a much larger clone differs from it by one base. This specimen includes other DNA sequences encoding the same CDR3. The chain recombines TRDV1 with TRDJ1; 11 nucleotides match TRDD3. Germline V gene sequence: CDR1 TSWWSYY, CDR2 QGS. This CDR3 is 22 amino acids long. In DNA, the CDR3 is TGCGCTCTTGGGGAACTTCGGCCTATCTGGGGGATACAAAACCCGTACACCGATAAACTCATCTTT. Translating gives CALGELRPIWGIQNPYTDKLIF.

This clone showed up just a few times. For this DNA, TCRdb reports the protein of a much larger clone, which diverges at residue 3, most likely from a read error; the protein presented here is translated directly from the DNA. The chain uses TRDV2 and TRDJ4; 11 bases match TRDD3. Here the J gene came from matching the DNA to germline, since TCRdb omits it. Germline CDR1 reads GEAIGNYY; CDR2 reads EKD. The CDR3 has 18 residues. CDR3 loop: CASDTVGGGYAYEGPLIF. CDR3 sequence (DNA): TGTGCCAGTGACACCGTCGGTGGGGGATACGCATACGAAGGACCCCTGATCTTT.

On this clone itself: This DNA's translation and the protein TCRdb lists, from a much larger clone, do not match at residue 6, likely due to a read error; the protein shown is translated from the DNA. The chain uses TRDV1 and TRDJ1; the match to TRDD3 covers 8 bases. TCRdb gives no J gene; it was assigned here by matching the DNA to germline. This CDR3 is built from 18 residues. Germline V lookup: CDR1 TSWWSYY, CDR2 QGS. The junction had 18 bases not matched to a gene; V was cut back by 3 bases and J by 6 bases. The CDR3 DNA reads TGTGCTCTTGGGGACTCGGGGGACTGGGGGCTATCCTCCTATAAACTCATCTTT. Translation: CALGDSGDWGLSSYKLIF.

Note on this clone: The protein in TCRdb stems from a much larger clone and differs at residue 7 from this DNA's translation, likely a read error; here the protein is translated from the DNA. The CDR3 DNA reads TGTGCTCTTGGGGAACCGCAGGGATACCCGACGAGGTACACCGATAAACTCATCTTT. This encodes CALGEPQGYPTRYTDKLIF. The genes are TRDV1 and TRDJ1; 7 bases match TRDD3. TCRdb does not report a J gene; here it was assigned by matching the DNA to germline references. V shed 1 base, J shed 0 bases, and the junction held 14 bases outside the gene matches. Germline V gene lookup returns CDR1 TSWWSYY and CDR2 QGS. The CDR3 is 19 amino acids.

Points on this clone: TCRdb attributes to this sequence the protein of a much larger clone, which differs from the DNA translation at residue 7; a read error is likely, and the protein displayed is translated from the DNA. The CDR3 DNA reads as TGTGCTCTTGGGGAACCTCACTACGTGGGTCCCATCCCTACGCCATACACCGATAAACTCATCTTT. Translation: CALGEPHYVGPIPTPYTDKLIF. This chain connects TRDV1 to TRDJ1, with a tentative D call TRDD2 (5 bases). Because TCRdb records no J gene, it was assigned here through a match of the DNA to germline. Trimming shortened V by 1 base and J by 0 bases, and 30 bases separated the two germline ends. Germline loops: CDR1 TSWWSYY, CDR2 QGS. There are 22 residues in the CDR3.